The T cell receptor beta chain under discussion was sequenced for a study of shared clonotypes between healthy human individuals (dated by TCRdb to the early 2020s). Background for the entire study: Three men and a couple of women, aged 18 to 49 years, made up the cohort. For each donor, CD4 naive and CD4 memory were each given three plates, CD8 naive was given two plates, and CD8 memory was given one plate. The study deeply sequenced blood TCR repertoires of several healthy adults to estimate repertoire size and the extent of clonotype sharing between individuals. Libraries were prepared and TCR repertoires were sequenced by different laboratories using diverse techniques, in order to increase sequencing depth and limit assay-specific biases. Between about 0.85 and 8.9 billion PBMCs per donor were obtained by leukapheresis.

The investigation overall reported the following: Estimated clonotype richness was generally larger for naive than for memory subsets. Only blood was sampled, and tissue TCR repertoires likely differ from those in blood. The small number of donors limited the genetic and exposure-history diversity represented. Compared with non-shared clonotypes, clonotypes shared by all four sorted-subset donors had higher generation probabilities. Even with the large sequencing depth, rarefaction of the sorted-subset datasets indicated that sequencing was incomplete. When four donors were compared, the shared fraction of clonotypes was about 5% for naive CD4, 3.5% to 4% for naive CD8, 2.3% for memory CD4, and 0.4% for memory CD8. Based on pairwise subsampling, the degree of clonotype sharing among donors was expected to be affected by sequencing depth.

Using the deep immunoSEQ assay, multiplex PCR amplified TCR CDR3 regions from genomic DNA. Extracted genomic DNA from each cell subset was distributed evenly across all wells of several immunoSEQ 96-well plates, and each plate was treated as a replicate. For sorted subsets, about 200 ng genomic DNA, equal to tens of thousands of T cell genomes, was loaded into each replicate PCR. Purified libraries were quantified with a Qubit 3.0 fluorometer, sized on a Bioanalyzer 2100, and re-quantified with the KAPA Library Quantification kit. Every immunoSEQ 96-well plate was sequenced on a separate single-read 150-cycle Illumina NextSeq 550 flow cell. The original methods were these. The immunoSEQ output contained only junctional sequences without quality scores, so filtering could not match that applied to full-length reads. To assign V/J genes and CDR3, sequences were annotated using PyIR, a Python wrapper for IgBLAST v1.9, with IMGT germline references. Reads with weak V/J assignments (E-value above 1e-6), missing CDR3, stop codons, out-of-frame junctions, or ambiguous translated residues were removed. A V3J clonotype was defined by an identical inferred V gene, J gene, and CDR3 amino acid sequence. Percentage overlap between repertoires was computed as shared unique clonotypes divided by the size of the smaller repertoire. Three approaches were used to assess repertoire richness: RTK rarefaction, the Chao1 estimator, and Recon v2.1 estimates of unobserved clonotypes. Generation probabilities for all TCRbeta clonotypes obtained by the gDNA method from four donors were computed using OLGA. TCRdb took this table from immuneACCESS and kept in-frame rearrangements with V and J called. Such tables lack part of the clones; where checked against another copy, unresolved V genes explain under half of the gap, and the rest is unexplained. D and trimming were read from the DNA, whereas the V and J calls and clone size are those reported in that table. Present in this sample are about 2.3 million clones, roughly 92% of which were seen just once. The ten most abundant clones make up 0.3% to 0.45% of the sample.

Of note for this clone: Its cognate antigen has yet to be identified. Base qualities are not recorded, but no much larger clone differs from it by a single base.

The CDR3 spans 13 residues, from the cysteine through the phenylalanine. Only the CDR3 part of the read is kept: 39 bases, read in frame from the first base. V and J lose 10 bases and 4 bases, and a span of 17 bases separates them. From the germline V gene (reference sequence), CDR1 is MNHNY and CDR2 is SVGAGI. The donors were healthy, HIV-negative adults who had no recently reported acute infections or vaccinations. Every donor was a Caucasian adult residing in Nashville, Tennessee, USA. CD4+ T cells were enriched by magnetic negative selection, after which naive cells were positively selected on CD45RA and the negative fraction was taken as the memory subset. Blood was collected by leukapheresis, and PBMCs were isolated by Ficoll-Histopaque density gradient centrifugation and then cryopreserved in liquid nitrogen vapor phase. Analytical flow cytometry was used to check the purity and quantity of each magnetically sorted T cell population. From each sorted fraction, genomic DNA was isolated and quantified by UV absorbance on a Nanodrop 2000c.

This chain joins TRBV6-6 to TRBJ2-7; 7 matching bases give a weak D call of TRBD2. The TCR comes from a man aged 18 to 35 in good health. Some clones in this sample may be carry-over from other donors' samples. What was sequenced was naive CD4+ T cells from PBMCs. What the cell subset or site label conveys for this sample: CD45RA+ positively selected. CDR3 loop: CATQRGGGYEQYF. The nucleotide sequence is TGTGCCACCCAGAGGGGGGGAGGTTACGAGCAGTACTTC.